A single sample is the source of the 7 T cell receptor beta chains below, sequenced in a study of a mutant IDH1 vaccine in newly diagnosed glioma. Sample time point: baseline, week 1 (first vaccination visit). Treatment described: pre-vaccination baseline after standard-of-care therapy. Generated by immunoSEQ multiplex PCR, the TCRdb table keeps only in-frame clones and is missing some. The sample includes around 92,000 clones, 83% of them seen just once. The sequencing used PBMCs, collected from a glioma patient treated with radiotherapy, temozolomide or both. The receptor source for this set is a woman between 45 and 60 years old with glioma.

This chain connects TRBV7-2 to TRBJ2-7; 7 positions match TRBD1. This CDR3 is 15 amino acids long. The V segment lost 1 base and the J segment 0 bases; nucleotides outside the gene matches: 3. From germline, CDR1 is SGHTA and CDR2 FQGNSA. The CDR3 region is CASSLGQGNSYEQYF. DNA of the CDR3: TGTGCCAGCAGCTTAGGACAGGGCAACTCCTACGAGCAGTACTTC. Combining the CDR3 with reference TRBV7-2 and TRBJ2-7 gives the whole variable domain GAGVSQSPSNKVTEKGKDVELRCDPISGHTALYWYRQSLGQGLEFLIYFQGNSAPDKSGLPSDRFSAERTGGSVSTLTIQRTQQEDSAVYLCASSLGQGNSYEQYFGPGTRLTVT.

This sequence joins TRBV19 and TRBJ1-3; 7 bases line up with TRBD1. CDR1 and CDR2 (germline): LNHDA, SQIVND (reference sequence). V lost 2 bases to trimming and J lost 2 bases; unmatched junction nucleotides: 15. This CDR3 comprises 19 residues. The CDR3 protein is CASSIKGTAVTGPGNTIYF. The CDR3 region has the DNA TGTGCCAGTAGTATAAAGGGGACAGCTGTAACGGGGCCTGGAAACACCATATATTTT.

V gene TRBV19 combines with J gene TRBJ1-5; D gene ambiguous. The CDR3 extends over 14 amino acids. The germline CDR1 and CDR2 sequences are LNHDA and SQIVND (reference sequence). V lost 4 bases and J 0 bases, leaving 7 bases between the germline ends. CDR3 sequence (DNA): TGTGCCAGTAGTACGTCAAGTAGCAATCAGCCCCAGCATTTT. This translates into CASSTSSSNQPQHF.

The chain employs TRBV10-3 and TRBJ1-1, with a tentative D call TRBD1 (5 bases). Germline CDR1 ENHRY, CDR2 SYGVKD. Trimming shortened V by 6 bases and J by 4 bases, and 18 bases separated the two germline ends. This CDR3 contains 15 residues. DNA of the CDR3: TGTGCCATCAGGGGTACTGACAGTGCGAGCACTGAAGCTTTCTTT. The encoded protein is CAIRGTDSASTEAFF.

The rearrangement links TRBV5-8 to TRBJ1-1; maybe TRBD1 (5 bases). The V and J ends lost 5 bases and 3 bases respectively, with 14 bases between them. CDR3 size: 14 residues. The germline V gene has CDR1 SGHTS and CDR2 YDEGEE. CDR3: CASRYGTDYTEAFF. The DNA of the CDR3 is TGTGCCAGCAGATACGGGACGGACTACACTGAAGCTTTCTTT.

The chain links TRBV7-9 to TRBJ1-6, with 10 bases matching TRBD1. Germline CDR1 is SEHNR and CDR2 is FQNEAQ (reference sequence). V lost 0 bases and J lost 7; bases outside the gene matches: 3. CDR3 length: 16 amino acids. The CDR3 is CASSLAGGQGNSPLHF. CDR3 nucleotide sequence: TGTGCCAGCAGCTTAGCTGGGGGACAGGGGAATTCACCCCTCCACTTT.

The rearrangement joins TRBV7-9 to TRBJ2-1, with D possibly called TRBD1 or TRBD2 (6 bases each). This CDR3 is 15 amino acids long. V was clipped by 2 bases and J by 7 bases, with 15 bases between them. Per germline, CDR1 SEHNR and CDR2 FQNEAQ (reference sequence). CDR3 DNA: TGTGCCAGCAGCTTAATTGGGGGGCCTGTTAATGAGCAGTTCTTC. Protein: CASSLIGGPVNEQFF.